This T cell receptor (beta chain) was identified in a study of blood T cell repertoires in COVID-19. Study-level background: Samples representing acute and convalescent COVID-19 were sourced from the United States, Italy and Spain. PBMCs, B-cell-depleted T cells, or T cells provided the cDNA or gDNA that made up the material.

V lost 0 bases to trimming and J lost 7 bases, with 11 bases between them. Germline values: CDR1 SGHRS, CDR2 YFSETQ. CDR3 length equals 13 residues. Study processing details: Using reference gene primer amplification, nucleated cell counts were estimated. The repertoire was sequenced with immunoSEQ multiplex PCR; TCRdb's copy has only in-frame clones and lacks some. Clone size and the V and J calls come from that table; the DNA yielded D and trimming. The data contain roughly 56,000 clones, around 86% of them seen just once; the ten biggest clones take up over 5%. The material sequenced was peripheral blood. This TCR was sampled from a man aged 45 to 65 with active COVID-19. The genes are TRBV5-1 and TRBJ2-7; D unresolved. DNA for the CDR3: TGCGCCAGCAGCTTGGTTCCGAGCAAGGAGCAGTACTTC. Residues: CASSLVPSKEQYF.